This T cell receptor beta chain was sequenced during a study of CD8+ T cells in alopecia areata. This clone has more than one count but fewer than ten. The germline gives CDR1 MNHEY, CDR2 SMNVEV (reference sequence). The V end was cut by 6 bases, the J end by 4 bases, with 12 bases between. The length of the CDR3 is 13 residues. Investigators isolated RNA and reverse transcribed it into cDNA to act as the sequencing template. The protocol was immunoSEQ multiplex PCR, while the TCRdb copy is restricted to in-frame clones and leaves out a portion. The data show about 110,000 clones, about 50% seen once.

The receptor was isolated from a human donor with alopecia areata. The specimen sequenced was NKG2D-low CD8+ T cells sorted from blood. The chain joins TRBV27 to TRBJ1-2; D perhaps matches TRBD1 (5 bases). The DNA for the CDR3 is TGTGCCAGCAGACCCGGGGGGTCCTATGGCTACACCTTC. Translated, it gives CASRPGGSYGYTF.